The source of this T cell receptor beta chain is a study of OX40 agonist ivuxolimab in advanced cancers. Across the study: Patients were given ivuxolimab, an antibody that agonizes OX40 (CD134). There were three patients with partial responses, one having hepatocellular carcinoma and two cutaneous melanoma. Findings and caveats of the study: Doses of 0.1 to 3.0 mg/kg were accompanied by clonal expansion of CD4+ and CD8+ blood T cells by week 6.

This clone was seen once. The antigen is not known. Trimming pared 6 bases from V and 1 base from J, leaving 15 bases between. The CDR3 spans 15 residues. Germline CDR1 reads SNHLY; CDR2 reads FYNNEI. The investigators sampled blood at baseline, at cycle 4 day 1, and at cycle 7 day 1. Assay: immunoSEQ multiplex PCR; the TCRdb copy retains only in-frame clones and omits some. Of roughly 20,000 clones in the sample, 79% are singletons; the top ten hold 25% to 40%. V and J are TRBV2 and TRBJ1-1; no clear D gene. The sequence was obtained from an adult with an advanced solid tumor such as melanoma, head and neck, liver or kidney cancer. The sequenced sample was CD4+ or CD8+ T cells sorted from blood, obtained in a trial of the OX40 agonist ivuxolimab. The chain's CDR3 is CASRFSAATNTEAFF. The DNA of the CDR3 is TGTGCCAGCAGGTTTTCGGCAGCAACGAACACTGAAGCTTTCTTT.